Listed below are T cell receptor beta chains from one sample, sequenced in a study of cytomegalovirus exposure and HLA in healthy donors. Generated by immunoSEQ multiplex PCR, the TCRdb table keeps only in-frame clones and is missing some. This repertoire shows about 140,000 clones, 65% to 80% found once; its top ten account for 1.5% to 2%. Sequenced input: PBMCs. The origin of the receptors is a woman aged 25 to 39 in good health and CMV-seronegative. Both conserved end residues are part of each CDR3. A D gene is named only where the DNA matches it firmly. Clone size is shown for a subset of rows, as once, few, many or a class of expanded clone.

D gene: TRBD1
J gene: TRBJ2-2
V gene: TRBV19
clone size: -
CDR3 DNA: TGTGCCAGTAGGCTCCGGGACAGACACACCGGGGAGCTGTTTTTT
CDR3 protein: CASRLRDRHTGELFF

D gene: -
J gene: TRBJ2-7
V gene: TRBV30
clone size: -
CDR3 DNA: TGTGCCTGGAGCGGTAGCGGAGGGATCTACGAGCAGTACTTC
CDR3 protein: CAWSGSGGIYEQYF

D gene: TRBD1
J gene: TRBJ2-5
V gene: TRBV7-9
clone size: -
CDR3 DNA: TGTGCCAGCAGCTTCGGTCAGGGGGCGGGGCAAGAGACCCAGTACTTC
CDR3 protein: CASSFGQGAGQETQYF

D gene: -
J gene: TRBJ1-5
V gene: TRBV2
clone size: -
CDR3 DNA: TGTGCCAGCAGTGAGTCAACAGAAAATCAGCCCCAGCATTTT
CDR3 protein: CASSESTENQPQHF

D gene: TRBD2
J gene: TRBJ2-3
V gene: TRBV7-7
clone size: -
CDR3 DNA: TGTGCTAGCAGCAGCGGGACTAGCGGGAATACAGATACGCAGTATTTT
CDR3 protein: CASSSGTSGNTDTQYF

D gene: TRBD1
J gene: TRBJ1-3
V gene: TRBV11-2
clone size: -
CDR3 DNA: TGTGCCAGTCATCGGGGACAGGGGATCTCTGGAAACACCATATATTTT
CDR3 protein: CASHRGQGISGNTIYF

D gene: TRBD2
J gene: TRBJ2-1
V gene: TRBV5-1
clone size: few
CDR3 DNA: TGCGCCAGCAGCTTGACTAGCGGGAGGGACAATGAGCAGTTCTTC
CDR3 protein: CASSLTSGRDNEQFF

D gene: -
J gene: TRBJ2-3
V gene: TRBV28
clone size: -
CDR3 DNA: TGTGCCAGCGGCCGGGACTCAGATACGCAGTATTTT
CDR3 protein: CASGRDSDTQYF

D gene: TRBD1
J gene: TRBJ1-2
V gene: TRBV7-9
clone size: -
CDR3 DNA: TGTGCCAGCAGCACCCTTCCAGGGGACAGGGCCTCCTATGGCTACACCTTC
CDR3 protein: CASSTLPGDRASYGYTF

D gene: TRBD2
J gene: TRBJ2-3
V gene: TRBV4-2
clone size: -
CDR3 DNA: TGTGCCAGCAGCCAGGGGACTAGCGGGAGTGGGGATACGCAGTATTTT
CDR3 protein: CASSQGTSGSGDTQYF

D gene: TRBD1
J gene: TRBJ1-2
V gene: TRBV2
clone size: few
CDR3 DNA: TGTGCCAGCAGTATAACCATGGGGGACAGCTATGGCTACACCTTC
CDR3 protein: CASSITMGDSYGYTF

D gene: -
J gene: TRBJ2-7
V gene: TRBV28
clone size: once
CDR3 DNA: TGTGCCAGCAGTTTGGAGAGGCCCTCCTACGAGCAGTACTTC
CDR3 protein: CASSLERPSYEQYF

D gene: -
J gene: TRBJ1-5
V gene: TRBV6-6
clone size: -
CDR3 DNA: TGTGCCAGCAGTTACTCGGCCAATCAGCCCCAGCATTTT
CDR3 protein: CASSYSANQPQHF

D gene: TRBD1
J gene: TRBJ2-5
V gene: TRBV5-1
clone size: -
CDR3 DNA: TGCGCCAGCAGCTCAGGGACAGCAAAAGAGACCCAGTACTTC
CDR3 protein: CASSSGTAKETQYF

D gene: TRBD2
J gene: TRBJ2-2
V gene: TRBV7-2
clone size: -
CDR3 DNA: TGTGCCAGCAGCTTCCCGACTAGCGGTTTCGGGGAGCTGTTTTTT
CDR3 protein: CASSFPTSGFGELFF

D gene: TRBD1
J gene: TRBJ1-3
V gene: TRBV7-6
clone size: -
CDR3 DNA: TGTGCCAGCAGCTTAGGAGGGGGCGGAAACACCATATATTTT
CDR3 protein: CASSLGGGGNTIYF

D gene: TRBD1
J gene: TRBJ1-2
V gene: TRBV28
clone size: -
CDR3 DNA: TGTGCCAGCGTTACACAGGGGAACTATGGCTACACCTTC
CDR3 protein: CASVTQGNYGYTF

D gene: -
J gene: TRBJ2-7
V gene: TRBV19
clone size: few
CDR3 DNA: TGTGCCAGTCTTGGGCCCCGCGAGCAGTACTTC
CDR3 protein: CASLGPREQYF

D gene: TRBD1
J gene: TRBJ1-1
V gene: TRBV19
clone size: -
CDR3 DNA: TGTGCCAGTAGTACAGGGGACAGAGGGAACACTGAAGCTTTCTTT
CDR3 protein: CASSTGDRGNTEAFF

D gene: TRBD2
J gene: TRBJ2-1
V gene: TRBV14
clone size: few
CDR3 DNA: TGTGCCAGCAGCCCGGGACTAACGCAAACTTCCTCCTACAATGAGCAGTTCTTC
CDR3 protein: CASSPGLTQTSSYNEQFF

D gene: -
J gene: TRBJ1-4
V gene: TRBV25-1
clone size: few
CDR3 DNA: TGTGCCAGCAGTGAATATACCTTCGGAGGGCCGGGTGAAAAACTGTTTTTT
CDR3 protein: CASSEYTFGGPGEKLFF

D gene: TRBD2
J gene: TRBJ2-1
V gene: TRBV28
clone size: -
CDR3 DNA: TGTGCCAGCAGTAGCCCCTACGGTGGCGGGAGGGCTTACAATGAGCAGTTCTTC
CDR3 protein: CASSSPYGGGRAYNEQFF

D gene: -
J gene: TRBJ1-5
V gene: TRBV21-1
clone size: -
CDR3 DNA: TGTGCCAGCAGCAAAACCCCAGGGGGCTGGGCGTTTCTAAATCAGCCCCAGCATTTT
CDR3 protein: CASSKTPGGWAFLNQPQHF

D gene: TRBD2
J gene: TRBJ2-7
V gene: TRBV6-6
clone size: -
CDR3 DNA: TGTGCCATCCGGGGCGGGAGCTCCTACGAGCAGTACTTC
CDR3 protein: CAIRGGSSYEQYF

D gene: -
J gene: TRBJ1-3
V gene: TRBV30
clone size: few
CDR3 DNA: TGTGCCTGGAGAAAGGGAGGGGCTGGAAACACCATATATTTT
CDR3 protein: CAWRKGGAGNTIYF

D gene: -
J gene: TRBJ1-3
V gene: TRBV10-3
clone size: -
CDR3 DNA: TGTGCCATCAGTGAGGGCTTGGACACCATATATTTT
CDR3 protein: CAISEGLDTIYF

D gene: TRBD1
J gene: TRBJ2-1
V gene: TRBV19
clone size: -
CDR3 DNA: TGTGCCAGTAGTGTCTCCGGGACAGGGATGGATGAGCAGTTCTTC
CDR3 protein: CASSVSGTGMDEQFF

D gene: -
J gene: TRBJ1-1
V gene: TRBV7-9
clone size: few
CDR3 DNA: TGTGCCACCGGGAGGACCTCAGTCAGGGACACTGAAGCTTTCTTT
CDR3 protein: CATGRTSVRDTEAFF

D gene: TRBD1
J gene: TRBJ1-2
V gene: TRBV7-2
clone size: -
CDR3 DNA: TGTGCCAGCAGCTGGGGACAGGGCAGCCTCTTAGGAGGCTACACCTTC
CDR3 protein: CASSWGQGSLLGGYTF

D gene: TRBD2
J gene: TRBJ2-1
V gene: TRBV5-4
clone size: -
CDR3 DNA: TGTGCCAGCAGCGTCGGGACTAGCGGATTTTACAATGAGCAGTTCTTC
CDR3 protein: CASSVGTSGFYNEQFF

D gene: -
J gene: TRBJ1-3
V gene: TRBV18
clone size: -
CDR3 DNA: TGTGCCAGCTCACCGCAGGGCGTCTCTGGAAACACCATATATTTT
CDR3 protein: CASSPQGVSGNTIYF